Sequencing of this T cell receptor beta chain was carried out in a study of T cell changes during pregnancy in multiple sclerosis. The method was immunoSEQ multiplex PCR; TCRdb's version includes in-frame clones alone and lacks a portion of them. The table shows more than 50,000 clones, with roughly 94% occurring only once. CDR1 and CDR2 (germline): LNHDA, SQIVND (reference sequence). J gave up 1 base and V 10 bases, and 3 bases lay outside the gene matches. The CDR3 extends over 12 amino acids. The TCR sequence derives from a female donor with multiple sclerosis, enrolled in a pregnancy study. The chain carries TRBV19 and TRBJ1-1, with 7 bases identical to TRBD1. The sample consisted of CD8+ T cells from peripheral blood mononuclear cells, taken after pregnancy. The chain's CDR3 is CATDRANTEAFF. As DNA, the CDR3 is TGTGCCACCGACAGGGCGAACACTGAAGCTTTCTTT.